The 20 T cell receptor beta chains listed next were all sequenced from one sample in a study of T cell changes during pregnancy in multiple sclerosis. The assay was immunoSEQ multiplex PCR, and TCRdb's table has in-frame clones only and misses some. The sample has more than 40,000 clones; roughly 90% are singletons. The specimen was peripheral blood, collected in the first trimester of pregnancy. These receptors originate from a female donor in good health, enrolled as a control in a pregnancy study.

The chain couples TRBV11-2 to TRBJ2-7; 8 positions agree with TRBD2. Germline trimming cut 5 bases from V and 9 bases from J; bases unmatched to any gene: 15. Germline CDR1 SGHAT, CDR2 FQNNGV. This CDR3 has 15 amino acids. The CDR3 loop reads CASSPTSGTRIVQYF. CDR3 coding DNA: TGTGCCAGCAGCCCTACCTCTGGGACTAGAATAGTGCAGTACTTC. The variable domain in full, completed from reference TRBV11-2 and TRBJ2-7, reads EAGVAQSPRYKIIEKRQSVAFWCNPISGHATLYWYQQILGQGPKLLIQFQNNGVVDDSQLPKDRFSAERLKGVDSTLKIQPAKLEDSAVYLCASSPTSGTRIVQYFGPGTRLTVT.

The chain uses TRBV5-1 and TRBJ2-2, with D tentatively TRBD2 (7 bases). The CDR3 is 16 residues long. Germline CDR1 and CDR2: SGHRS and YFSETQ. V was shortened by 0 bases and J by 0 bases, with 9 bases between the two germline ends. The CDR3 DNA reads TGCGCCAGCAGCTTGGCCGGGGGGCCGAACACCGGGGAGCTGTTTTTT. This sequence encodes CASSLAGGPNTGELFF.

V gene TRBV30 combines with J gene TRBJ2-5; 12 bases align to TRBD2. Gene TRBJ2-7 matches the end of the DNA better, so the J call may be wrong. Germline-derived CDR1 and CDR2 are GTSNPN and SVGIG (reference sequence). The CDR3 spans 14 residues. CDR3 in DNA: TGTGCCTCGTTGACTAGCGGGAGCTCCTACGAGCAGTACTTC. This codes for CASLTSGSSYEQYF.

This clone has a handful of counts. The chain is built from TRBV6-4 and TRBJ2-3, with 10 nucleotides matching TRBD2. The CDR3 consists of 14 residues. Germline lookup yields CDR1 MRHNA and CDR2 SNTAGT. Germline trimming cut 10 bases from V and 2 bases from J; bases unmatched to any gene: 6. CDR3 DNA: TGTGCCACCAAGCGGGGGGGAGACACAGATACGCAGTATTTT. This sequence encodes CATKRGGDTDTQYF.

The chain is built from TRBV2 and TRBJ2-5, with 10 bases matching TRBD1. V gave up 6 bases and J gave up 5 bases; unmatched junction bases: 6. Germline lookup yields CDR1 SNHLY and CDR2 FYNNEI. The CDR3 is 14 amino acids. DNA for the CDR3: TGTGCCAGCAGAACCGGGACAGGGGTTGAGACCCAGTACTTC. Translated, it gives CASRTGTGVETQYF.

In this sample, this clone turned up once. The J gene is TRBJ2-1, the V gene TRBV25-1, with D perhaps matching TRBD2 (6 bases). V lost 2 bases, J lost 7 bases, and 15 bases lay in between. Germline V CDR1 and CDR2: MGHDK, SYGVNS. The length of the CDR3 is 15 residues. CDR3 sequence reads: CASSEDGSGKNEQFF. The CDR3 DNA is TGTGCCAGCAGTGAAGATGGTAGCGGTAAGAATGAGCAGTTCTTC.

The CDR3 coding sequence is TGCGCCAGCAGCCAAATAATATTAGCTAACTATGGCTACACCTTC. It is translated as CASSQIILANYGYTF. J is TRBJ1-2 and V is TRBV4-1, with D hard to call. The CDR3 contains 15 residues. V was cut by 2 bases and J by 0 bases, with 10 bases left in between. Looked up from germline, CDR1 is MGHRA and CDR2 is YSYEKL.

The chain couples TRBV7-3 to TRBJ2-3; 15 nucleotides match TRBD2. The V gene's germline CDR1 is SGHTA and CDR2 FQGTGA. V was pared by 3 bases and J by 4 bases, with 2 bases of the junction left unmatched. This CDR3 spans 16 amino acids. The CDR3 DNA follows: TGTGCCAGCAGCTTGGGACTAGCGGGAGGCGCAGATACGCAGTATTTT. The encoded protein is CASSLGLAGGADTQYF. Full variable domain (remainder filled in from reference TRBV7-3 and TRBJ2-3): GAGVSQTPSNKVTEKGKYVELRCDPISGHTALYWYRQSLGQGPEFLIYFQGTGAADDSGLPNDRFFAVRPEGSVSTLKIQRTERGDSAVYLCASSLGLAGGADTQYFGPGTRLTVL.

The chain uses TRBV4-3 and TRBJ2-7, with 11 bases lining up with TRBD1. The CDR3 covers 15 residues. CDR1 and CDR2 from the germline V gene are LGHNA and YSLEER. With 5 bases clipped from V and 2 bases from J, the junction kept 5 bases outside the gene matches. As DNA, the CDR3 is TGCGCCAGCAGCGCCGGACAGGGGGCGACCTACGAGCAGTACTTC. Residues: CASSAGQGATYEQYF.

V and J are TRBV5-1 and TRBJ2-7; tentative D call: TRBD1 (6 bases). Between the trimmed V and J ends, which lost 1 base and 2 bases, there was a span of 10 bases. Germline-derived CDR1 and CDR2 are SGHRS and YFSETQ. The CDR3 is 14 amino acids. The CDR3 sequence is CASSLQGPTYEQYF. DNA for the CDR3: TGCGCCAGCAGCTTGCAGGGGCCAACCTACGAGCAGTACTTC.

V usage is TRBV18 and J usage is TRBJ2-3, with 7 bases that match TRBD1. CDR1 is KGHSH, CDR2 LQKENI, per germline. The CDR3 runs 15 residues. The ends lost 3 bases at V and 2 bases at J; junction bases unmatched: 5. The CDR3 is CASSPRQGDTDTQYF. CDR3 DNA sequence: TGTGCCAGCTCACCTAGACAGGGAGACACAGATACGCAGTATTTT. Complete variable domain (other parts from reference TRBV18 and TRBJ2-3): NAGVMQNPRHLVRRRGQEARLRCSPMKGHSHVYWYRQLPEEGLKFMVYLQKENIIDESGMPKERFSAEFPKEGPSILRIQQVVRGDSAAYFCASSPRQGDTDTQYFGPGTRLTVL.

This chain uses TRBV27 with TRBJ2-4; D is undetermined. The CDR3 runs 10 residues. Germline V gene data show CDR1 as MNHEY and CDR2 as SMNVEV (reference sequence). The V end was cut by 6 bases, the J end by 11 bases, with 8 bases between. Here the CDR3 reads CASSPPLQYF. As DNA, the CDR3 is TGTGCCAGCAGCCCTCCCCTTCAGTACTTC.

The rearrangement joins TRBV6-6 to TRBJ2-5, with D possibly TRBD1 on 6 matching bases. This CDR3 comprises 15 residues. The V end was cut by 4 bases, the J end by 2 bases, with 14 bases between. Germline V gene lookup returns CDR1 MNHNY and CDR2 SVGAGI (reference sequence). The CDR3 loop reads CASSLQGPQQETQYF. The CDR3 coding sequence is TGTGCCAGCAGTTTACAGGGTCCCCAGCAAGAGACCCAGTACTTC.

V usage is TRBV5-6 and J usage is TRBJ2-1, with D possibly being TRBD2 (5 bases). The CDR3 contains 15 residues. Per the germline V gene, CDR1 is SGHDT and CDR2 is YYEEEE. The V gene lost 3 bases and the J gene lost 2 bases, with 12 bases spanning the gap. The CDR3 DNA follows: TGTGCCAGCAGCTACTGGCGGGTCGCCTACAATGAGCAGTTCTTC. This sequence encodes CASSYWRVAYNEQFF. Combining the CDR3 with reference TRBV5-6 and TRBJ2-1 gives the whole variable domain DAGVTQSPTHLIKTRGQQVTLRCSPKSGHDTVSWYQQALGQGPQFIFQYYEEEERQRGNFPDRFSGHQFPNYSSELNVNALLLGDSALYLCASSYWRVAYNEQFFGPGTRLTVL.

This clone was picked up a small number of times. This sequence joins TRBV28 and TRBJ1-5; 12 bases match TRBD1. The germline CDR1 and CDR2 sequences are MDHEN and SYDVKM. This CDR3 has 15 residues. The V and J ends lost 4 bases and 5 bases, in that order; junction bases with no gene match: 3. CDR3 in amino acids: CASSSGQGADQPQHF. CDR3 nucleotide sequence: TGTGCCAGCAGTTCGGGACAGGGGGCTGATCAGCCCCAGCATTTT.

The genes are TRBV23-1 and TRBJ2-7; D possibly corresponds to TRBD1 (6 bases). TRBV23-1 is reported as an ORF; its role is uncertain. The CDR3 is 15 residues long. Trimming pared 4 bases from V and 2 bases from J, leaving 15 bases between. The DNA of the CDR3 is TGCGCCAGCAGTCTGCTAGTTTACAGGGCCTACGAGCAGTACTTC. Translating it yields CASSLLVYRAYEQYF.

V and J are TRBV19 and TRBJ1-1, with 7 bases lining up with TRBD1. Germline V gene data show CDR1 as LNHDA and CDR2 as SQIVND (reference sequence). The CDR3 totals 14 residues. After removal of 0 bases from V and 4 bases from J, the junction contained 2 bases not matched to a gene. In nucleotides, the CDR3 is TGTGCCAGTAGTATAGATCCAGGGGGCACTGAAGCTTTCTTT. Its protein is CASSIDPGGTEAFF.

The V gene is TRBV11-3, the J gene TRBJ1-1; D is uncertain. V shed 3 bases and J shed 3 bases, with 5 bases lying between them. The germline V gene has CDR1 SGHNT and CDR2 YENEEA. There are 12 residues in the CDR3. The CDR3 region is CASSFGDTEAFF. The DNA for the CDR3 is TGTGCCAGCAGCTTCGGTGACACTGAAGCTTTCTTT. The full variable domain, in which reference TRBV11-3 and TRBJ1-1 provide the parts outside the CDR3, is EAGVVQSPRYKIIEKKQPVAFWCNPISGHNTLYWYLQNLGQGPELLIRYENEEAVDDSQLPKDRFSAERLKGVDSTLKIQPAELGDSAVYLCASSFGDTEAFFGQGTRLTVV.

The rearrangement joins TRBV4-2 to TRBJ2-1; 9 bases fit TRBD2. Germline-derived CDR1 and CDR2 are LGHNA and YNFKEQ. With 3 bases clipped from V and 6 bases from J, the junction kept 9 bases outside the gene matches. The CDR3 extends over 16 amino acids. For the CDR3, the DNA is TGTGCCAGCAGCCAGCCAGCGGGGGGCAACCCCAATGAGCAGTTCTTC. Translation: CASSQPAGGNPNEQFF.

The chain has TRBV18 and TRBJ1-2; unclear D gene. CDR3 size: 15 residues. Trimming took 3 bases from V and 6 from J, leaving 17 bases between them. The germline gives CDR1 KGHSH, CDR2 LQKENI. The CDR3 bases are TGTGCCAGCTCACCTTTTACCCGCGTCGAGGATGGCTACACCTTC. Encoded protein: CASSPFTRVEDGYTF. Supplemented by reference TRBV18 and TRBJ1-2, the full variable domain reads NAGVMQNPRHLVRRRGQEARLRCSPMKGHSHVYWYRQLPEEGLKFMVYLQKENIIDESGMPKERFSAEFPKEGPSILRIQQVVRGDSAAYFCASSPFTRVEDGYTFGSGTRLTVV.